This T cell receptor beta chain was sequenced in a study of identical twins. TCRdb reanalysed the 5' RACE reads using MiXCR and keeps one entry per CDR3 protein. The data hold 700,000 to 950,000 distinct CDR3 sequences, with approximately 13% observed a single time. The data were also submitted as part of a second study, on yellow fever vaccine responses in identical twins.

Material for sequencing was PBMCs. The sequence was collected from a woman younger than 35 in good health.

CDR3 coding DNA: TGTGCCAGCAGCACTGACAGTGCCTATGGCTACACCTTC. It encodes CASSTDSAYGYTF. The V gene is TRBV5-6, the J gene TRBJ1-2; TRBD1 is a possible D gene (5 bases). V lost 4 bases and J lost 4, with 11 bases in between. This CDR3 spans 13 amino acids. Germline CDR1 SGHDT, CDR2 YYEEEE.